One sample yielded the 25 T cell receptor beta chains listed below, sequenced in a study of cytomegalovirus exposure and HLA in healthy donors. A multiplex PCR was run with 60 Vbeta primers and 13 Jbeta primers. TCRdb's copy holds only in-frame clones and misses some; the assay was immunoSEQ multiplex PCR. The sample consists of about 220,000 clones, roughly 83% of them appearing once. Sequenced input: PBMCs. All receptors derive from a boy aged 2 to 10 in good health and CMV-seronegative.

V gene TRBV5-4 combines with J gene TRBJ2-5; weak D call: TRBD2 (5 bases). V was clipped by 4 bases and J by 5 bases, with 15 bases between them. CDR3 length equals 14 residues. Germline CDR1 reads SGHNT; CDR2 reads YYREEE (reference sequence). The DNA for the CDR3 is TGTGCCAGCAGCGTCTCGGGATTCTTGGAGACCCAGTACTTC. Protein: CASSVSGFLETQYF.

This chain joins TRBV6-5 and TRBJ2-7, with 11 bases that match TRBD2. J gave up 5 bases and V 6 bases, and 3 bases lay outside the gene matches. CDR1 is MNHEY, CDR2 SVGAGI, per germline. The CDR3 length is 13 residues. Written as DNA, the CDR3 is TGTGCCAGCAGGGGACTAGCGGTCCACGAGCAGTACTTC. It yields the protein CASRGLAVHEQYF.

The chain employs TRBV28 and TRBJ1-1; 7 nucleotides align to TRBD1. This CDR3 has 15 amino acids. Germline loops: CDR1 MDHEN, CDR2 SYDVKM. With V trimmed by 3 bases and J by 0 bases, 4 bases remained unmatched. The CDR3 spells CASSFPGQVNTEAFF. Written as DNA, the CDR3 is TGTGCCAGCAGTTTCCCCGGACAGGTGAACACTGAAGCTTTCTTT. The full variable domain, rest sourced from reference TRBV28 and TRBJ1-1, is DVKVTQSSRYLVKRTGEKVFLECVQDMDHENMFWYRQDPGLGLRLIYFSYDVKMKEKGDIPEGYSVSREKKERFSLILESASTNQTSMYLCASSFPGQVNTEAFFGQGTRLTVV.

The chain has TRBV7-2 and TRBJ1-5, with a weak D call TRBD1 (5 bases). V was cut by 0 bases and J by 0 bases, with 21 bases left in between. CDR3 size: 20 residues. Germline V gene sequence: CDR1 SGHTA, CDR2 FQGNSA. Here the CDR3 reads CASSLATGSLRFYSNQPQHF. CDR3 DNA: TGTGCCAGCAGCTTAGCTACAGGATCCTTACGGTTTTATAGCAATCAGCCCCAGCATTTT. Full variable domain (missing parts from reference TRBV7-2 and TRBJ1-5): GAGVSQSPSNKVTEKGKDVELRCDPISGHTALYWYRQSLGQGLEFLIYFQGNSAPDKSGLPSDRFSAERTGGSVSTLTIQRTQQEDSAVYLCASSLATGSLRFYSNQPQHFGDGTRLSIL.

The J gene is TRBJ2-7, the V gene TRBV9, with D maybe TRBD2 (5 bases). Germline CDR1 reads SGDLS; CDR2 reads YYNGEE. Trimming pared 4 bases from V and 0 bases from J, leaving 8 bases between. The CDR3 totals 13 residues. CDR3 DNA sequence: TGTGCCAGCAGCCCCGGGATCTCCTACGAGCAGTACTTC. Translation: CASSPGISYEQYF.

The chain is built from TRBV6-6 and TRBJ2-7; D is unclear. The V and J ends lost 5 bases and 2 bases respectively, with 13 bases between them. This CDR3 spans 14 amino acids. Germline V gives CDR1 MNHNY, CDR2 SVGAGI (reference sequence). The CDR3 DNA reads as TGTGCCAGCAGTGACGACTTACCAACCTACGAGCAGTACTTC. The encoded protein is CASSDDLPTYEQYF.

The chain employs TRBV30 and TRBJ2-1; perhaps TRBD2 as D (6 bases). V lost 2 bases and J lost 7, with 9 bases in between. Germline-derived CDR1 and CDR2 are GTSNPN and SVGIG (reference sequence). The CDR3 sequence is 12 residues long. The CDR3, as DNA: TGTGCCTGGAGTACGGGGGAGAATGAGCAGTTCTTC. Encoded protein: CAWSTGENEQFF.

The V call is TRBV11-3, the J call TRBJ2-5, with 7 nucleotides matching TRBD2. V shed 5 bases and J 2 bases; nucleotides not matched to a gene: 11. Germline CDR1 and CDR2: SGHNT and YENEEA. The CDR3 is 16 amino acids. CDR3 in DNA: TGTGCCAGCAGCCCGGGGAGGGGCCTAAAGCAAGAGACCCAGTACTTC. This codes for CASSPGRGLKQETQYF.

This chain joins TRBV5-1 and TRBJ2-7; 9 nucleotides line up with TRBD2. The CDR3 consists of 15 residues. The V gene's germline CDR1 is SGHRS and CDR2 YFSETQ. The V segment lost 1 base and the J segment 6 bases; nucleotides outside the gene matches: 8. The CDR3 is CASSLIGGGAGEQYF. The CDR3 bases are TGCGCCAGCAGCTTGATAGGCGGGGGGGCGGGCGAGCAGTACTTC.

This clone appeared once. This chain joins TRBV6-5 and TRBJ1-5; 8 bases match TRBD1. CDR3 length: 15 residues. From germline, CDR1 is MNHEY and CDR2 SVGAGI. With V trimmed by 6 bases and J by 1 base, 5 bases remained unmatched. The CDR3 DNA reads TGTGCCAGCAGCCTAGGACAGGGCAGCAATCAGCCCCAGCATTTT. Protein sequence: CASSLGQGSNQPQHF.

The chain employs TRBV5-8 and TRBJ1-1; weak D call: TRBD1 (6 bases). The germline CDR1 and CDR2 sequences are SGHTS and YDEGEE. There are 15 residues in the CDR3. Trimming left V 3 bases short and J 5 bases short, with 17 bases between. CDR3: CASSSYRVIWTEAFF. CDR3 bases: TGTGCCAGCAGCTCCTACAGGGTGATCTGGACTGAAGCTTTCTTT. Supplemented by reference TRBV5-8 and TRBJ1-1, the full variable domain reads EAGVTQSPTHLIKTRGQQATLRCSPISGHTSVYWYQQALGLGLQFLLWYDEGEERNRGNFPPRFSGRQFPNYSSELNVNALELEDSALYLCASSSYRVIWTEAFFGQGTRLTVV.

The genes are TRBV5-1 and TRBJ2-7, with TRBD1 matching over 9 bases. The CDR3 length is 14 residues. Germline CDR1 SGHRS, CDR2 YFSETQ. Losses at the gene ends were 3 bases for V and 3 bases for J; bases not matched to a gene: 4. CDR3 DNA sequence: TGCGCCAGCAGCTCATTGGACAGGGGCTACGAGCAGTACTTC. It translates to CASSSLDRGYEQYF. The entire variable domain, with the rest obtained from reference TRBV5-1 and TRBJ2-7, is as follows: KAGVTQTPRYLIKTRGQQVTLSCSPISGHRSVSWYQQTPGQGLQFLFEYFSETQRNKGNFPGRFSGRQFSNSRSEMNVSTLELGDSALYLCASSSLDRGYEQYFGPGTRLTVT.

The V gene is TRBV6-1, the J gene TRBJ2-1; 7 bases fit TRBD2. The ends lost 6 bases at V and 2 bases at J; junction bases unmatched: 4. The germline CDR1 and CDR2 sequences are MNHNS and SASEGT. The CDR3 extends over 14 amino acids. CDR3 DNA: TGTGCCAGCAGAGGACTAGGCCCCTACAATGAGCAGTTCTTC. Amino acid sequence: CASRGLGPYNEQFF.

The chain couples TRBV7-8 to TRBJ2-3, with 10 bases lining up with TRBD2. Unmatched junction bases numbered 10, after V lost 1 base and J lost 3 bases. Germline V CDR1 and CDR2: SGHVS, FQNEAQ. The CDR3 contains 18 residues. CDR3 residues: CASSLDAGAGGPTDTQYF. The CDR3 bases are TGTGCCAGCAGCTTAGACGCGGGAGCGGGGGGGCCGACAGATACGCAGTATTTT.

The rearrangement joins TRBV27 to TRBJ2-3, with a weak D call TRBD2 (5 bases). Between the trimmed V and J ends, which lost 1 base and 5 bases, there was a span of 7 bases. CDR3 length: 13 residues. Germline lookup yields CDR1 MNHEY and CDR2 SMNVEV (reference sequence). The CDR3 loop reads CASSLWGVDTQYF. The CDR3 DNA follows: TGTGCCAGCAGTTTATGGGGAGTAGATACGCAGTATTTT.

V usage is TRBV21-1 and J usage is TRBJ2-1; TRBD2, the table's D call, lacks a check against the DNA. TRBV21-1 is assigned pseudogene status. CDR3 size: 20 residues. This CDR3 reads CASSTRLAGSVGVSYNEQFF. The CDR3 DNA follows: TGTGCCAGCAGCACCCGACTAGCGGGATCAGTTGGAGTTTCCTACAATGAGCAGTTCTTC.

The chain links TRBV5-1 to TRBJ2-3; 8 positions match TRBD1. Germline-derived CDR1 and CDR2 are SGHRS and YFSETQ. The CDR3 consists of 14 residues. Germline trimming cut 7 bases from V and 0 bases from J; bases unmatched to any gene: 4. The CDR3 loop is CASRQGASTDTQYF. CDR3 DNA sequence: TGCGCCAGCCGCCAGGGGGCGAGCACAGATACGCAGTATTTT.

This clone was seen once. J is TRBJ1-2 and V is TRBV29-1, with D hard to call. Germline V gene sequence: CDR1 SQVTM, CDR2 ANQGSEA. There are 11 residues in the CDR3. Trimming took 4 bases from V and 8 from J, leaving 11 bases between them. CDR3: CSVVRGNGYTF. The CDR3 nucleotides read TGCAGCGTTGTAAGAGGAAACGGCTACACCTTC.

This clone was seen only a few times. V and J are TRBV4-2 and TRBJ1-2, with 7 bases aligning to TRBD1. CDR3 length: 15 residues. The V segment lost 1 base and the J segment 1 base; nucleotides outside the gene matches: 3. The germline V gene encodes CDR1 LGHNA and CDR2 YNFKEQ. The DNA of the CDR3 is TGTGCCAGCAGCCAAGGCCCAGGGGGTAACTATGGCTACACCTTC. It translates to CASSQGPGGNYGYTF.

J is TRBJ1-3 and V is TRBV9; D is unresolved. V was trimmed by 2 bases and J by 0 bases, leaving 12 bases between them. This CDR3 has 16 amino acids. Germline V CDR1 and CDR2: SGDLS, YYNGEE. The CDR3 spells CASSVSAASSGNTIYF. CDR3 sequence (DNA): TGTGCCAGCAGCGTCTCGGCGGCGAGCTCTGGAAACACCATATATTTT.

The chain joins TRBV7-2 to TRBJ2-7, with a tentative D call TRBD2 (5 bases). Trimming cost V 5 bases and J 0 bases, with 14 bases left between them. Looked up from germline, CDR1 is SGHTA and CDR2 is FQGNSA. CDR3 size: 15 residues. DNA of the CDR3: TGTGCCAGCAGCGGTGAACTAGGGAGCTCCTACGAGCAGTACTTC. It is translated as CASSGELGSSYEQYF.

The chain is built from TRBV6-6 and TRBJ1-3; 9 nucleotides match TRBD1. CDR3 length: 16 residues. Germline CDR1 MNHNY, CDR2 SVGAGI (reference sequence). The V gene end was trimmed by 6 bases and the J gene end by 4 bases; junction bases not matched to a gene: 10. DNA of the CDR3: TGTGCCAGCAGCTGGGACAGGGAGGAAGGGGGAAACACCATATATTTT. It translates to CASSWDREEGGNTIYF.

The rearrangement uses TRBV21-1 and TRBJ1-1. TRBV21-1 is a pseudogene. This CDR3 is built from 12 residues. The CDR3 sequence: CASSKGGTEAFF. The CDR3 bases are TGTGCCAGCAGCAAGGGAGGGACTGAAGCTTTCTTT.

Only a few counts were recorded for this clone. The J gene is TRBJ1-2, the V gene TRBV19, with unresolved D. Trimming left V 3 bases short and J 5 bases short, with 7 bases between. There are 12 residues in the CDR3. In germline, CDR1 is LNHDA, CDR2 SQIVND (reference sequence). CDR3 amino acids: CASSIGQYGYTF. CDR3 bases: TGTGCCAGTAGTATTGGTCAGTATGGCTACACCTTC.

The V gene is TRBV7-9, the J gene TRBJ2-5; 8 bases fit TRBD2. CDR1 is SEHNR and CDR2 is FQNEAQ in the germline V gene (reference sequence). The CDR3 is made up of 13 amino acids. V lost 10 bases and J lost 0; bases outside the gene matches: 4. The DNA of the CDR3 is TGTGCCACCCGCGGGGGGTACCAAGAGACCCAGTACTTC. Its translation is CATRGGYQETQYF.